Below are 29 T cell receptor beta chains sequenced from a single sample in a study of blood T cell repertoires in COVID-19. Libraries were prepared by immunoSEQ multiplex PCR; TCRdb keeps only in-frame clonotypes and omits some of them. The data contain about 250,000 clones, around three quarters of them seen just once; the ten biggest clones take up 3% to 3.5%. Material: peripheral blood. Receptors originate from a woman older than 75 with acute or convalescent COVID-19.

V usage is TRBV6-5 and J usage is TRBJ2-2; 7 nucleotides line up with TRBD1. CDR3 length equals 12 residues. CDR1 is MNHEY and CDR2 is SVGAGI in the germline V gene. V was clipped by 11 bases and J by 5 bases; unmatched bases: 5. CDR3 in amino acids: CALGQTTGELFF. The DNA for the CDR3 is TGTGCCCTGGGACAGACAACCGGGGAGCTGTTTTTT.

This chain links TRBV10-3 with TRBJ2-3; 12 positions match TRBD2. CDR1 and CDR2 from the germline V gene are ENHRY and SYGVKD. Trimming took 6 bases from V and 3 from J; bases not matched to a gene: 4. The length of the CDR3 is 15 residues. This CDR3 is CAISSGTSGTDTQYF. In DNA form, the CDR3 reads TGTGCCATCAGCTCCGGGACTAGCGGGACAGATACGCAGTATTTT.

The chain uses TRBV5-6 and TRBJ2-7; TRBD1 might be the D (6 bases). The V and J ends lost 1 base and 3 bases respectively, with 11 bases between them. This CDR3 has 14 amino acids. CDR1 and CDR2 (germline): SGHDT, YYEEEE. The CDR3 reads CASSLRVRGYEQYF. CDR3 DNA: TGTGCCAGCAGCTTGAGGGTCAGGGGCTACGAGCAGTACTTC.

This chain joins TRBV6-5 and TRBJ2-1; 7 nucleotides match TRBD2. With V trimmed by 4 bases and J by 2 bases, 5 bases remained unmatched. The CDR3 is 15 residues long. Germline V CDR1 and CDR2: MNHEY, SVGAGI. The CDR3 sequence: CASSLLATPYNEQFF. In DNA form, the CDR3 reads TGTGCCAGCAGTTTACTAGCGACCCCCTACAATGAGCAGTTCTTC.

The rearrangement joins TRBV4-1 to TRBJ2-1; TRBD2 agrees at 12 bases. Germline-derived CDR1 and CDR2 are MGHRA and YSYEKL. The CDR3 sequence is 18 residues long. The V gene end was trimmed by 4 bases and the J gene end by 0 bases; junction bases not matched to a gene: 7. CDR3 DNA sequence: TGCGCCAGCAGCCGAGGACTAGCGGGACCTAGCTCCTACAATGAGCAGTTCTTC. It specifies CASSRGLAGPSSYNEQFF.

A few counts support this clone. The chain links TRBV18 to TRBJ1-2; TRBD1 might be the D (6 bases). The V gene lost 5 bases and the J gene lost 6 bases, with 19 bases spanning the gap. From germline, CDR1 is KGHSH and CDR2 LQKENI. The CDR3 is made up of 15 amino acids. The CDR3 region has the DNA TGTGCCAGCTCAAGACTCCGGGACACGGGAAATGGCTACACCTTC. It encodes CASSRLRDTGNGYTF.

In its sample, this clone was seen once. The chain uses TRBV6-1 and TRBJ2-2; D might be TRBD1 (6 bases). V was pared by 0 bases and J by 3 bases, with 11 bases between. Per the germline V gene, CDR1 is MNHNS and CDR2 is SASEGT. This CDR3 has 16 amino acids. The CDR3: CASSEARGSDTGELFF. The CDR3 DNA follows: TGTGCCAGCAGTGAAGCTAGGGGGAGCGACACCGGGGAGCTGTTTTTT.

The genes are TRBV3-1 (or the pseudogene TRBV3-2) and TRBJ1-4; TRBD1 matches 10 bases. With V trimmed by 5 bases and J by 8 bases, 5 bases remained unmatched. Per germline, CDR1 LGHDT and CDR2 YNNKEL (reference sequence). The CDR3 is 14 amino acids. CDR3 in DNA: TGTGCCAGCAGCTCTAGACAGGGGGCCGAAAAACTGTTTTTT. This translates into CASSSRQGAEKLFF.

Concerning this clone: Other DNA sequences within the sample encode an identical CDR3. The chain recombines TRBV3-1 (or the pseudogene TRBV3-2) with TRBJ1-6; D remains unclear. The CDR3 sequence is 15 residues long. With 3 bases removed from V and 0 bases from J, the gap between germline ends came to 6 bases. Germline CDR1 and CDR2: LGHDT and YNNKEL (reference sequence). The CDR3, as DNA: TGTGCCAGCAGCCAGGGGAGCTCCTATAATTCACCCCTCCACTTT. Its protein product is CASSQGSSYNSPLHF.

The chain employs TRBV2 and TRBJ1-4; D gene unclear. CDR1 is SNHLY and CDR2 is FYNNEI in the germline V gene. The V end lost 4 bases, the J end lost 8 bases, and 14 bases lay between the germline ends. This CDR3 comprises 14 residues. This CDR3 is CASSVRQRMEKLFF. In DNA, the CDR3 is TGTGCCAGCAGTGTACGACAAAGGATGGAAAAACTGTTTTTT.

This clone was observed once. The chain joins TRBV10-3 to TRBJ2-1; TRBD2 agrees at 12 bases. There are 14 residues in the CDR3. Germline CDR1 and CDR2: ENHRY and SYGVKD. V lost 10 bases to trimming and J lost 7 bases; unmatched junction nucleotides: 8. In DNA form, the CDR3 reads TGTGCCACCCGTGCTAGCGGGGGGGCAAATGAGCAGTTCTTC. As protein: CATRASGGANEQFF.

The CDR3 reads CSGQGQFNTEAFF. Here the CDR3 DNA reads TGCAGCGGGCAAGGACAGTTCAACACTGAAGCTTTCTTT. This sequence joins TRBV29-1 and TRBJ1-1, with a possible D match to TRBD1 (6 bases). CDR1 is SQVTM and CDR2 is ANQGSEA in the germline V gene. The V gene lost 7 bases and the J gene lost 2 bases, with 14 bases spanning the gap. The CDR3 is 13 amino acids.

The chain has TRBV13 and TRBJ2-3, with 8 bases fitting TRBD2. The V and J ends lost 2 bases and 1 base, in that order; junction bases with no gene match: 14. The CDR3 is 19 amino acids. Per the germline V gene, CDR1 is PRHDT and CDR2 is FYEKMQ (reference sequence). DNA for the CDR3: TGTGCCAGCAGCTTATCCCGGTTGAGGACTAGCTACCGCACAGATACGCAGTATTTT. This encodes CASSLSRLRTSYRTDTQYF.

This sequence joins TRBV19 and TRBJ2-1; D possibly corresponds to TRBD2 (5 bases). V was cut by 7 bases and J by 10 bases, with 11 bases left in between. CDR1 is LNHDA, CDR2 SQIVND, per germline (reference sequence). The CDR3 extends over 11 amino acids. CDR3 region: CASNRGIEQFF. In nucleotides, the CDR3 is TGTGCCAGTAACCGGGGTATCGAGCAGTTCTTC.

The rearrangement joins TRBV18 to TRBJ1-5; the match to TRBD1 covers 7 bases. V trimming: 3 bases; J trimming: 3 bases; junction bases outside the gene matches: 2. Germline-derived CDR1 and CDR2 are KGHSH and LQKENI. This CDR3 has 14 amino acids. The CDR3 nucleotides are TGTGCCAGCTCACCGGGACAGCTCAATCAGCCCCAGCATTTT. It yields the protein CASSPGQLNQPQHF. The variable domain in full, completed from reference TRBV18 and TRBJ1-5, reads NAGVMQNPRHLVRRRGQEARLRCSPMKGHSHVYWYRQLPEEGLKFMVYLQKENIIDESGMPKERFSAEFPKEGPSILRIQQVVRGDSAAYFCASSPGQLNQPQHFGDGTRLSIL.

CDR3 loop: CASSKEQGAINEQFF. CDR3 bases: TGTGCCAGCAGTAAAGAACAGGGGGCGATTAATGAGCAGTTCTTC. V usage is TRBV6-6 and J usage is TRBJ2-1; 9 positions agree with TRBD1. J gave up 7 bases and V 5 bases, and 9 bases lay outside the gene matches. The CDR3 runs to 15 residues. The germline gives CDR1 MNHNY, CDR2 SVGAGI (reference sequence).

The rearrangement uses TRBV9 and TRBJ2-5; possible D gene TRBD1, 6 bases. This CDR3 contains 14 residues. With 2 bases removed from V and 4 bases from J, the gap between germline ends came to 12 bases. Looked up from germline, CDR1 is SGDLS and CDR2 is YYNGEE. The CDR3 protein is CASSVAQGGETQYF. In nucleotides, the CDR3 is TGTGCCAGCAGCGTGGCACAGGGTGGAGAGACCCAGTACTTC. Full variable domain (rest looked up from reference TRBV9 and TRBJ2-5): DSGVTQTPKHLITATGQRVTLRCSPRSGDLSVYWYQQSLDQGLQFLIQYYNGEERAKGNILERFSAQQFPDLHSELNLSSLELGDSALYFCASSVAQGGETQYFGPGTRLLVL.

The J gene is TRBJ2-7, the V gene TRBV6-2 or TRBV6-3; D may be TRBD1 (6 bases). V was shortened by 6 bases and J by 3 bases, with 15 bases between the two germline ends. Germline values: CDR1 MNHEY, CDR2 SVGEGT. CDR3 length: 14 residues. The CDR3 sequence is CASSKDSLNYEQYF. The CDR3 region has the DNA TGTGCCAGCAGCAAGGACAGCCTTAACTACGAGCAGTACTTC.

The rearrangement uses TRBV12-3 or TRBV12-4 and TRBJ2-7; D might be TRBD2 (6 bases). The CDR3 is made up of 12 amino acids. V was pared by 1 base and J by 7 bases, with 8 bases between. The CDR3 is CASSLDRGEQYF. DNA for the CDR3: TGTGCCAGCAGTTTAGACCGGGGGGAGCAGTACTTC.

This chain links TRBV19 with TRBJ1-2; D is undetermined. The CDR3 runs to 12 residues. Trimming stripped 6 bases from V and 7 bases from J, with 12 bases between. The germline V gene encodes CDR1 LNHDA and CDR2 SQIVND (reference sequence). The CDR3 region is CASREGTRGYTF. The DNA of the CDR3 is TGTGCCAGTAGGGAGGGTACTCGTGGCTACACCTTC. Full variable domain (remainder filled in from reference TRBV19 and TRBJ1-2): DGGITQSPKYLFRKEGQNVTLSCEQNLNHDAMYWYRQDPGQGLRLIYYSQIVNDFQKGDIAEGYSVSREKKESFPLTVTSAQKNPTAFYLCASREGTRGYTFGSGTRLTVV.

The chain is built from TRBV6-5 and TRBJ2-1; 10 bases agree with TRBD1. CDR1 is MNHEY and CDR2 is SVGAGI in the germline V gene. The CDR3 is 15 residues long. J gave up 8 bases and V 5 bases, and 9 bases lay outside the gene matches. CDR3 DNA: TGTGCCAGCAGTAACCGGGACAGGGGATCTTATGAGCAGTTCTTC. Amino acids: CASSNRDRGSYEQFF.

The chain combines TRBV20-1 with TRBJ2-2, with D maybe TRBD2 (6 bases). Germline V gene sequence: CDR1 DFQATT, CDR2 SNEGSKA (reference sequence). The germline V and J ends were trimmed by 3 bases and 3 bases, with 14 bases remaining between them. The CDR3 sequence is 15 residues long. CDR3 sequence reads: CSASSGRGDTGELFF. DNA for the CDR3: TGCAGTGCTAGTTCCGGGAGAGGGGACACCGGGGAGCTGTTTTTT.

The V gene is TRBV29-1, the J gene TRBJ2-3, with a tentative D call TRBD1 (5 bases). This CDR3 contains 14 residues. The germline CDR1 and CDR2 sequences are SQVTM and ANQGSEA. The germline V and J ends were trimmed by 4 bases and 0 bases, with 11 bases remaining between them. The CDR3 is CSVARVTSTDTQYF. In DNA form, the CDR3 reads TGCAGCGTTGCCAGGGTCACTAGCACAGATACGCAGTATTTT.

In DNA form, the CDR3 reads TGTGCCAGCAGCTTAGATGAACTAGCGGGAAAGTACGAGCAGTACTTC. Translating gives CASSLDELAGKYEQYF. The chain has TRBV7-2 and TRBJ2-7; 10 bases line up with TRBD2. Germline loops: CDR1 SGHTA, CDR2 FQGNSA. The CDR3 covers 16 residues. V was pared by 1 base and J by 4 bases, with 7 bases of the junction left unmatched.

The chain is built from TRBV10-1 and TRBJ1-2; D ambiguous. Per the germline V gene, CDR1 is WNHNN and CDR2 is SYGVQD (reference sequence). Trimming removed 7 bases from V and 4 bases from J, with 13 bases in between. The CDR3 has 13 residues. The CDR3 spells CASTRWGGYGYTF. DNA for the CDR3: TGCGCCAGCACCCGCTGGGGAGGCTATGGCTACACCTTC.

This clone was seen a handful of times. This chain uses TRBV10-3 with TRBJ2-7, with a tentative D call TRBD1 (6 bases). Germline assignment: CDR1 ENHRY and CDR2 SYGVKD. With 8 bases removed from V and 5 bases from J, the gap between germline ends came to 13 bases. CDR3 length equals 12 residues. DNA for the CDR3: TGTGCCATCGGGGGCGTAGGGGACGAGCAGTACTTC. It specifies CAIGGVGDEQYF.

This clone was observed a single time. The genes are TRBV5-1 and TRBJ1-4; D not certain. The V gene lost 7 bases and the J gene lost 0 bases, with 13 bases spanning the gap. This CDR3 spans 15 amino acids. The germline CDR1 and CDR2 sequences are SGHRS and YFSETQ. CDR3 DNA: TGCGCCAGCGCAGACCGCAGCGCAACTAATGAAAAACTGTTTTTT. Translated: CASADRSATNEKLFF.

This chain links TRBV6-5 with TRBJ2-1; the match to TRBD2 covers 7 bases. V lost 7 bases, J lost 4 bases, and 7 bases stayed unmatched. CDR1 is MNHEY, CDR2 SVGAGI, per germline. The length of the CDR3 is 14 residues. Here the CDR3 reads CASTGSGYYNEQFF. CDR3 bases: TGTGCCAGCACGGGTAGCGGGTATTACAATGAGCAGTTCTTC.

CDR3 loop: CASSQRGNRDPTEAFF. The CDR3 DNA is TGCGCCAGCAGCCAAAGGGGGAACAGGGATCCCACTGAAGCTTTCTTT. This chain connects TRBV4-1 to TRBJ1-1; TRBD1 might be the D (6 bases). This CDR3 comprises 16 residues. V shed 2 bases and J shed 4 bases, with 17 bases lying between them. Per germline, CDR1 MGHRA and CDR2 YSYEKL.